A selection of T cell receptor beta chains follows, all from one sample in a study of cytomegalovirus exposure and HLA in healthy donors. Here immunoSEQ multiplex PCR was the method, and the copy in TCRdb shows in-frame clones only, minus some. The table records over 150,000 clones, approximately 80% of them present only once. Source material: PBMCs. The source of these receptors is a male donor in good health and CMV-seronegative. Both conserved end residues are part of each CDR3. Fields, in order: D gene, V gene, J gene, clone size, CDR3 protein, CDR3 DNA. The D gene is left open where the match is weak. Some rows have no size entry. The others give once, few or many, or a class for an expanded clone.

>.|TRBV6-5|TRBJ2-7|.
CASSQDSYEQYF
TGTGCCAGCAGCCAGGACAGTTACGAGCAGTACTTC
>TRBD2|TRBV5-4|TRBJ2-5|.
CASSLETSGAQYF
TGTGCCAGCAGCTTGGAGACTAGCGGTGCACAGTACTTC
>.|TRBV6-1|TRBJ1-2|.
CASSNRNEAYGYTF
TGTGCCAGCAGCAACAGGAACGAAGCCTATGGCTACACCTTC
>.|TRBV6-1|TRBJ1-6|once
CASSETIIGPVGSSYNSPLHF
TGTGCCAGCAGTGAAACTATCATCGGCCCAGTGGGGAGCTCCTATAATTCACCCCTCCACTTT
>.|TRBV19|TRBJ1-1|.
CASSVSGFGNTEAFF
TGTGCCAGTAGTGTCTCCGGGTTCGGAAACACTGAAGCTTTCTTT
>.|TRBV9|TRBJ2-5|once
CASSPPAHGYQETQYF
TGTGCCAGCAGCCCTCCGGCCCACGGGTACCAAGAGACCCAGTACTTC
>.|TRBV28|TRBJ1-2|once
CASTPPLGYGYTF
TGTGCCAGCACCCCCCCCCTAGGCTATGGCTACACCTTC
>.|TRBV10-3|TRBJ1-5|.
CAISETGGGNNQPQHF
TGTGCCATCAGTGAGACTGGGGGGGGAAACAATCAGCCCCAGCATTTT
>TRBD2|TRBV5-1|TRBJ2-1|.
CASSVRAGVGPDEQFF
TGCGCCAGCAGCGTGCGGGCGGGAGTGGGACCGGATGAGCAGTTCTTC
>.|TRBV7-6|TRBJ1-3|.
CASSLDAGMGNTIYF
TGTGCCAGCAGCTTAGATGCAGGGATGGGAAACACCATATATTTT
>.|TRBV4-2|TRBJ1-1|few
CASSRGQLNTEAFF
TGTGCCAGCAGCCGAGGACAGCTGAACACTGAAGCTTTCTTT
>.|TRBV4-3|TRBJ1-4|few
CASSQAQGTNEKLFF
TGCGCCAGCAGCCAAGCTCAGGGAACTAATGAAAAACTGTTTTTT
>TRBD2|TRBV10-3|TRBJ2-5|.
CAISPGLAGDQETQYF
TGTGCCATCAGCCCGGGACTAGCGGGGGACCAAGAGACCCAGTACTTC
>.|TRBV7-9|TRBJ1-1|.
CSSSRIPSEAFF
TGTTCCAGCAGCAGAATACCCTCTGAGGCTTTCTTT
>TRBD2|TRBV28|TRBJ2-1|.
CASSGTGLAYEQFF
TGTGCCAGCAGCGGGACGGGACTAGCCTATGAGCAGTTCTTC
>.|TRBV27|TRBJ2-1|.
CASSLLRDWPYNEQFF
TGTGCCAGCAGTTTGCTCCGGGACTGGCCCTACAATGAGCAGTTCTTC
>.|TRBV2|TRBJ2-4|.
CASSERLIAKNIQYF
TGTGCCAGCAGTGAACGACTGATAGCCAAAAACATTCAGTACTTC
>TRBD1|TRBV6-5|TRBJ1-5|few
CASRSGTASNQPQHF
TGTGCCAGCAGATCCGGGACAGCGAGCAATCAGCCCCAGCATTTT
>TRBD1|TRBV2|TRBJ2-1|.
CASRTGGPSHEQFF
TGTGCCAGCAGGACAGGGGGTCCCTCACATGAGCAGTTCTTC
>TRBD1|TRBV28|TRBJ2-5|.
CASRTLGTAQETQYF
TGTGCCAGCAGAACTCTCGGGACAGCCCAAGAGACCCAGTACTTC
>TRBD1|TRBV5-1|TRBJ2-5|.
CASGRDRGPQETQYF
TGCGCCAGCGGCAGGGACAGGGGTCCCCAAGAGACCCAGTACTTC
>.|TRBV7-9|TRBJ2-2|.
CARPGTTNTGELFF
TGTGCCAGACCGGGAACTACGAACACCGGGGAGCTGTTTTTT
>TRBD1|TRBV7-9|TRBJ2-7|.
CASSPTGVYEQYF
TGTGCCAGCAGTCCTACAGGGGTCTACGAGCAGTACTTC
>.|TRBV5-5|TRBJ1-5|.
CASSLGVGMQPQHF
TGTGCCAGCAGCTTGGGAGTGGGCATGCAGCCCCAGCATTTT
>TRBD1|TRBV5-4|TRBJ1-2|.
CASSLEGQGYGYTF
TGTGCCAGCAGTCTGGAGGGACAGGGGTACGGCTACACCTTC
>TRBD1|TRBV30|TRBJ2-2|.
CAWSGDRGLNGELFF
TGTGCCTGGAGTGGAGACAGGGGGCTAAACGGGGAGCTGTTTTTT
>TRBD2|TRBV7-9|TRBJ2-1|.
CASSRRAGGFNNEQFF
TGTGCCAGCAGCCGGCGGGCGGGAGGCTTTAACAATGAGCAGTTCTTC
>.|TRBV5-5|TRBJ1-1|few
CASRTRAGTEAFF
TGTGCCAGCAGGACGCGGGCGGGCACTGAAGCTTTCTTT
>TRBD1|TRBV9|TRBJ1-2|.
CASSEGQRVNGYTF
TGTGCCAGCAGCGAGGGACAGAGGGTAAATGGCTACACCTTC
>.|TRBV5-1|TRBJ1-3|.
CASTPAGSGNTIYF
TGCGCCAGCACCCCAGCGGGGTCTGGAAACACCATATATTTT
>.|TRBV6-5|TRBJ2-2|.
CATLPRDTGELFF
TGTGCCACCCTCCCCCGGGACACCGGGGAGCTGTTTTTT
>.|TRBV6-5|TRBJ2-5|.
CASSSMGAQETQYF
TGTGCCAGCAGTTCTATGGGGGCTCAAGAGACCCAGTACTTC
>.|TRBV19|TRBJ1-1|.
CASIMNTEAFF
TGTGCCAGTATAATGAACACTGAAGCTTTCTTT
>.|TRBV30|TRBJ1-2|.
CAWTTGRGYGYTF
TGTGCCTGGACCACGGGGCGGGGGTATGGCTACACCTTC
>TRBD2|TRBV11-2|TRBJ2-7|.
CASRPTSGRRSYEQYF
TGTGCCAGCAGGCCAACTAGCGGGAGGCGCTCCTACGAGCAGTACTTC
>.|TRBV7-9|TRBJ2-5|.
CASSNGGQETQYF
TGTGCCAGCAGCAACGGGGGCCAAGAGACCCAGTACTTC
>TRBD2|TRBV4-2|TRBJ2-2|.
CASSPRQGQGLAGWGELFF
TGTGCCAGCAGCCCCCGACAGGGACAGGGACTAGCGGGTTGGGGGGAGCTGTTTTTT
>TRBD1|TRBV9|TRBJ2-5|.
CASSARQGNLRGGIETQYF
TGTGCCAGCAGCGCCCGACAGGGAAACTTAAGGGGTGGGATAGAGACCCAGTACTTC
>TRBD2|TRBV27|TRBJ2-5|.
CASSLVSGRGETQYF
TGTGCCAGCAGTTTGGTCAGCGGGAGGGGAGAGACCCAGTACTTC
>.|TRBV7-9|TRBJ1-5|.
CASSPQDSNQPQHF
TGTGCCAGCAGCCCCCAGGACAGTAATCAGCCCCAGCATTTT
>.|TRBV6-1|TRBJ1-1|.
CASSDTGGHTEAFF
TGTGCCAGCAGCGACACGGGGGGACACACTGAAGCTTTCTTT
>TRBD1|TRBV6-1|TRBJ1-2|once
CASSELAGGNYGYTF
TGTGCCAGCAGTGAATTGGCAGGGGGGAACTATGGCTACACCTTC